A selection of T cell receptor beta chains follows, all from one sample in a study of shared clonotypes between healthy human individuals. Some clones are missing from TCRdb's copy, which holds only in-frame ones; the method was immunoSEQ multiplex PCR. The sample holds 550,000 to 650,000 clones; 90% to 97% are singletons and the top ten take 0.11%. The sample taken for sequencing was naive CD8+ T cells sorted from blood. These receptors were obtained from a woman younger than 45 in good health. Each CDR3 is given with its conserved first and last residue. Each record gives: D gene, clone size, J gene, V gene, CDR3 protein, CDR3 DNA. A D gene is named only where the DNA matches it firmly. Part of the rows lack a size; the others show once, few, many or a class for expanded clones.

D gene: TRBD2; clone size: NA; J gene: TRBJ2-2; V gene: TRBV4-2; CDR3 protein: CASNWVAGNTGELFF; CDR3 DNA: TGTGCCAGCAATTGGGTAGCGGGTAACACCGGGGAGCTGTTTTTT
D gene: NA; clone size: NA; J gene: TRBJ1-5; V gene: TRBV7-8; CDR3 protein: CASFRGLGYSNQPQHF; CDR3 DNA: TGTGCCAGCTTCAGAGGTTTAGGCTATAGCAATCAGCCCCAGCATTTT
D gene: TRBD2; clone size: NA; J gene: TRBJ2-7; V gene: TRBV15; CDR3 protein: CATSRNYPEPLASGRDYEQYF; CDR3 DNA: TGTGCCACCAGCAGGAATTACCCCGAACCTCTTGCTAGCGGGAGGGACTACGAGCAGTACTTC
D gene: TRBD1; clone size: NA; J gene: TRBJ1-1; V gene: TRBV5-1; CDR3 protein: CASSLSSGGGVSTEAFF; CDR3 DNA: TGCGCCAGCAGCTTGTCATCAGGGGGCGGTGTGAGTACTGAAGCTTTCTTT
D gene: TRBD1; clone size: NA; J gene: TRBJ2-7; V gene: TRBV2; CDR3 protein: CASSGTGTHYEQYF; CDR3 DNA: TGTGCCAGCAGTGGGACAGGGACCCACTACGAGCAGTACTTC
D gene: NA; clone size: once; J gene: TRBJ1-3; V gene: TRBV28; CDR3 protein: CASSFLHSGNTIYF; CDR3 DNA: TGTGCCAGCAGTTTCCTCCACTCTGGAAACACCATATATTTT
D gene: TRBD2; clone size: NA; J gene: TRBJ2-1; V gene: TRBV27; CDR3 protein: CASSFGTSGYNEQFF; CDR3 DNA: TGTGCCAGCAGTTTTGGGACTAGCGGTTACAATGAGCAGTTCTTC
D gene: NA; clone size: NA; J gene: TRBJ2-3; V gene: TRBV2; CDR3 protein: CASSVKSSTDTQYF; CDR3 DNA: TGTGCCAGCAGTGTTAAGTCTAGCACAGATACGCAGTATTTT
D gene: NA; clone size: NA; J gene: TRBJ2-7; V gene: TRBV4-1; CDR3 protein: CASRGLTNEQYF; CDR3 DNA: TGCGCCAGCAGGGGCCTTACGAACGAGCAGTACTTC
D gene: NA; clone size: NA; J gene: TRBJ1-4; V gene: TRBV7-9; CDR3 protein: CASSFTFEDEKLFF; CDR3 DNA: TGTGCCAGCAGCTTTACATTTGAGGATGAAAAACTGTTTTTT
D gene: TRBD2; clone size: NA; J gene: TRBJ2-2; V gene: TRBV27; CDR3 protein: CASSSVLAGGSGELFF; CDR3 DNA: TGTGCCAGCAGTTCGGTTCTAGCGGGAGGTTCAGGGGAGCTGTTTTTT
D gene: NA; clone size: NA; J gene: TRBJ2-2; V gene: TRBV5-1; CDR3 protein: CASSSRRSLMGTGELFF; CDR3 DNA: TGCGCCAGCAGCTCGAGAAGGTCTTTAATGGGGACCGGGGAGCTGTTTTTT
D gene: NA; clone size: NA; J gene: TRBJ2-7; V gene: TRBV27; CDR3 protein: CASSHGQFYEQYF; CDR3 DNA: TGTGCCAGCAGCCACGGACAGTTCTACGAGCAGTACTTC
D gene: TRBD1; clone size: NA; J gene: TRBJ1-6; V gene: TRBV27; CDR3 protein: CASSPGQLSSPLHF; CDR3 DNA: TGTGCCAGCAGCCCGGGACAGCTTTCTTCACCCCTCCACTTT
D gene: NA; clone size: NA; J gene: TRBJ2-2; V gene: TRBV28; CDR3 protein: CASSFNRRGLRTNTGELFF; CDR3 DNA: TGTGCCAGCAGTTTCAACCGCCGGGGACTCCGGACGAACACCGGGGAGCTGTTTTTT
D gene: NA; clone size: once; J gene: TRBJ2-2; V gene: TRBV28; CDR3 protein: CASSYLPGEYTGELFF; CDR3 DNA: TGTGCCAGCAGTTACCTACCTGGGGAATACACCGGGGAGCTGTTTTTT
D gene: TRBD1; clone size: NA; J gene: TRBJ1-1; V gene: TRBV4-1; CDR3 protein: CASSQGTGPSWQAFF; CDR3 DNA: TGCGCCAGCAGCCAAGGGACAGGTCCTTCATGGCAGGCTTTCTTT